This record concerns one TCR beta chain sequence. Its antigen is undetermined. Trimming removed 5 bases from V and 6 bases from J, with 16 bases in between. This CDR3 is 14 amino acids long. The data originate from a study of blood T cells in healthy people across ages. Overall study results and limits: No one knew whether donors had CMV, which possibly confounded expanded clonotype changes. With age, beta diversity per million T cells declined roughly linearly, significantly by over 35.

Sample-barcoded 5' priming and a J-beta primer mix drove a second PCR of 7 to 11 cycles. Each cDNA molecule was tagged by a template-switch adaptor that had 12 random nucleotides. TCRdb reprocessed the 5' RACE reads via MiXCR and lists one record per CDR3 protein. The sample holds 760,000 or so distinct CDR3 sequences, roughly 25% seen once. This sample was shared with a second study, whose subject was T cells of mothers and their children.

The V call is TRBV12-3 or TRBV12-4, the J call TRBJ1-1; D might be TRBD1 (6 bases). The TCR originated in a boy aged 5 to 17 in good health. The sequenced sample was blood. CDR3 nucleotide sequence: TGTGCCAGCAGTCCTCAAGGGGGGCGAGCTGAAGCTTTCTTT. Amino acids: CASSPQGGRAEAFF.